This T cell receptor (beta chain) originates from a study of blood T cell repertoires in COVID-19. Some clones are missing from TCRdb's copy, which holds only in-frame ones; the method was immunoSEQ multiplex PCR. The data contain about 160,000 clones, under 90% of them singletons. Germline V gene data show CDR1 as MDHEN and CDR2 as SYDVKM. The CDR3 totals 10 residues. Trimming removed 9 bases from V and 6 bases from J, with 7 bases in between. Sequencing was carried out using peripheral blood. The receptor was derived from a woman aged 80 or older with active or convalescent COVID-19. V gene TRBV28 combines with J gene TRBJ2-3; the D is unclear. The CDR3 loop is CASSYDTQYF. CDR3 nucleotides: TGTGCCAGTTCTTATGATACGCAGTATTTT.